Listed below are T cell receptor beta chains from one sample, sequenced in a study of T cell responses to AZD1222 COVID-19 vaccine. Here immunoSEQ multiplex PCR was the method, and the copy in TCRdb shows in-frame clones only, minus some. The sample has more than 100,000 clones, around 86% seen once. Sequenced material: peripheral blood, taken on day 0 of AZD1222 vaccination. These receptors all come from an adult in good health. Both conserved end residues are part of each CDR3. The D gene is left open where the match is weak. Size is stated for part of the rows, as once, few or many counts, or as a class when the clone is expanded.

D	J	V	size	DNA	CDR3
-	TRBJ1-5	TRBV11-2	-	TGTGCCAGCAGCCAAAACATGGGGAGGGGTCAGCCCCAGCATTTT	CASSQNMGRGQPQHF
-	TRBJ1-2	TRBV10-3	-	TGTGCCATCAGTGAGGCAGGGAAATACGGCTACACCTTC	CAISEAGKYGYTF
TRBD1	TRBJ1-6	TRBV6-2/TRBV6-3	-	TGTGCCAGCAGTACGCGGGACAGGGGGAATTCACCCCTCCACTTT	CASSTRDRGNSPLHF
TRBD2	TRBJ2-2	TRBV10-3	once	TGTGCCATCAGCCCAAGCGGGGGTAACACCGGGGAGCTGTTTTTT	CAISPSGGNTGELFF
-	TRBJ2-1	TRBV4-2	-	TGTGCCAGCAGCCAAGCCCCCTACTCTCTCTATGAGCAGTTCTTC	CASSQAPYSLYEQFF
-	TRBJ2-7	TRBV4-1	-	TGCGCCAGCGGGCCGGGACTTGGTTCCTACGAGCAGTACTTC	CASGPGLGSYEQYF
TRBD1	TRBJ1-2	TRBV18	-	TGTGCCAGCTCACTTACGGGACAGCGGGGCTACACCTTC	CASSLTGQRGYTF
-	TRBJ1-6	TRBV20-1	once	TGCAGTGCTAGTGGCGGACACGGGGGGGTAAATTCACCCCTCCACTTT	CSASGGHGGVNSPLHF
-	TRBJ1-2	TRBV3-1/TRBV3-2	-	TGTGCCAGCAGCACCTTACAGGGTTCCTATGGCTACACCTTC	CASSTLQGSYGYTF
-	TRBJ1-1	TRBV6-5	few	TGTGCCAGCAGTTACGAGGCATACACTGAAGCTTTCTTT	CASSYEAYTEAFF
-	TRBJ1-3	TRBV19	-	TGTGCCAGTAGTAAGGACTGGGGCTCTGGAAACACCATATATTTT	CASSKDWGSGNTIYF
TRBD1	TRBJ2-5	TRBV5-6	-	TGTGCCAGCAGCTTAGGGACAGGGCCTCAAGAGACCCAGTACTTC	CASSLGTGPQETQYF
-	TRBJ2-7	TRBV19	-	TGTGCCAGTAGTATGAGGGAGTACACCTCGCAGTACTTC	CASSMREYTSQYF
-	TRBJ1-1	TRBV6-4	-	TGTGCCAGCAGTGAACGGCGCGGGTGGAACACTGAAGCTTTCTTT	CASSERRGWNTEAFF
TRBD2	TRBJ2-1	TRBV7-2	-	TGTGCCAGCAGCCCTAGCGGGGAGGTCTACAATGAGCAGTTCTTC	CASSPSGEVYNEQFF